Sequencing of this T cell receptor beta chain was carried out in a study of cytomegalovirus exposure and HLA in healthy donors. The CDR3 runs 13 residues. In germline, CDR1 is SGHDT, CDR2 YYEEEE. Trimming removed 0 bases from V and 7 bases from J; junction bases left unmatched: 1. Both 60 Vbeta primers and 13 Jbeta primers went into the PCR. Sequencing used immunoSEQ multiplex PCR; TCRdb keeps in-frame clones, though not all of them. The sample includes nearly 300,000 clones, 70% to 90% seen only once; the top ten take around 3.7%. Material for sequencing was PBMCs. This clonotype was sampled from a man aged 35-49 years in good health and CMV-seropositive. V is TRBV5-6 and J is TRBJ1-2, with 9 nucleotides matching TRBD1. The CDR3 spells CASSLGTGAGYTF. CDR3 sequence (DNA): TGTGCCAGCAGCTTGGGGACAGGGGCTGGCTACACCTTC.